The 13 T cell receptor beta chains below come from one sample, sequenced in a study of blood T cell repertoires in COVID-19. Clones were sequenced by immunoSEQ multiplex PCR, and TCRdb holds only the in-frame ones, with some missing. Of more than 300,000 clones listed, roughly 91% are singletons. What was sequenced was PBMCs or T cells enriched from blood (not recorded which). The receptors shown here come from a woman between 18 and 30 years old who had recovered from COVID-19.

This sequence joins TRBV5-6 and TRBJ1-1; no clear D gene. Germline CDR1 and CDR2: SGHDT and YYEEEE. The CDR3 has 14 amino acids. Trimming pared 4 bases from V and 5 bases from J, leaving 15 bases between. CDR3 nucleotide sequence: TGTGCCAGCAGCCTCCAAGGCAGGATGACTGAAGCTTTCTTT. As protein: CASSLQGRMTEAFF.

The chain links TRBV18 to TRBJ2-3; the D gene is possibly TRBD1 (6 bases). The CDR3 spans 15 residues. V was trimmed by 9 bases and J by 0 bases, leaving 16 bases between them. The germline V gene encodes CDR1 KGHSH and CDR2 LQKENI. The DNA of the CDR3 is TGTGCCAGTAGAACAGGGTTCCTAAGCACAGATACGCAGTATTTT. Residues: CASRTGFLSTDTQYF.

This sequence joins TRBV6-5 and TRBJ2-3; no clear D gene. The germline V gene has CDR1 MNHEY and CDR2 SVGAGI. The CDR3 totals 13 residues. V shed 7 bases and J shed 1 base, with 9 bases lying between them. DNA for the CDR3: TGTGCCAGCAAACGACACCGCACAGATACGCAGTATTTT. Protein sequence: CASKRHRTDTQYF.

V is TRBV7-9 and J is TRBJ1-6; maybe TRBD1 (5 bases). CDR1 is SEHNR and CDR2 is FQNEAQ in the germline V gene (reference sequence). The length of the CDR3 is 15 residues. V shed 5 bases and J shed 10 bases, with 18 bases lying between them. CDR3 amino acids: CASSAQTEPGSPLHF. The CDR3 DNA sequence: TGTGCCAGCAGCGCCCAGACAGAGCCTGGGTCACCCCTCCACTTT.

Here the CDR3 reads CASMTVGGELFF. The CDR3 DNA sequence: TGTGCCAGCATGACAGTGGGCGGGGAGCTGTTTTTT. The chain is built from TRBV25-1 and TRBJ2-2; D might be TRBD1 (5 bases). CDR3 length equals 12 residues. Deletions cut 7 bases from V and 7 bases from J, with 10 bases between. Germline CDR1 and CDR2: MGHDK and SYGVNS.

This chain uses TRBV7-8 with TRBJ1-2; 8 bases are a match to TRBD1. The CDR3 loop spans 16 amino acids. The J segment lost 5 bases and the V segment lost 1 base, leaving 9 bases of the junction unmatched. CDR1 is SGHVS, CDR2 FQNEAQ, per germline. The CDR3 here is CASSLVGQGAEYGYTF. The CDR3 DNA reads TGTGCCAGCAGCTTAGTTGGGCAGGGGGCAGAATATGGCTACACCTTC.

The V and J genes are TRBV6-6 and TRBJ1-1, with D hard to call. V was cut by 2 bases and J by 2 bases, with 9 bases left in between. This CDR3 region has 14 residues. CDR1 and CDR2 from the germline V gene are MNHNY and SVGAGI (reference sequence). The CDR3 DNA reads as TGTGCCAGCAGTTACGAGGTAGGCAACACTGAAGCTTTCTTT. Amino acids: CASSYEVGNTEAFF.

The chain employs TRBV6-1 and TRBJ1-4; tentative D call: TRBD1 (5 bases). The CDR3 covers 13 residues. The V gene lost 3 bases and the J gene lost 8 bases, with 10 bases spanning the gap. Per the germline V gene, CDR1 is MNHNS and CDR2 is SASEGT. CDR3 amino acids: CASSDRHREKLFF. The CDR3 bases are TGTGCCAGCAGTGACCGACACAGGGAAAAACTGTTTTTT.

This chain links TRBV19 with TRBJ1-2; D gene unclear. CDR1 and CDR2 from the germline V gene are LNHDA and SQIVND (reference sequence). CDR3 length: 14 amino acids. V was pared by 7 bases and J by 8 bases, with 20 bases between. This chain's CDR3 is CASKVSGQMEGYTF. CDR3 in DNA: TGTGCCAGTAAGGTTAGCGGGCAAATGGAAGGCTACACCTTC.

The chain recombines TRBV3-1 (or the pseudogene TRBV3-2) with TRBJ1-4; D call uncertain. CDR3 length: 13 residues. CDR1 and CDR2 (germline): LGHDT, YNNKEL (reference sequence). V was pared by 0 bases and J by 8 bases, with 7 bases between. The CDR3 protein is CASSQENEEKLFF. The CDR3, as DNA: TGTGCCAGCAGCCAAGAAAATGAGGAAAAACTGTTTTTT.

The genes are TRBV9 and TRBJ2-5; D not certain. V lost 1 base and J lost 0, with 10 bases in between. Germline-derived CDR1 and CDR2 are SGDLS and YYNGEE. This CDR3 contains 15 residues. Written as DNA, the CDR3 is TGTGCCAGCAGCGTAATTGGGCTCGACCAAGAGACCCAGTACTTC. Translation: CASSVIGLDQETQYF.

The chain combines TRBV2 with TRBJ1-4; D might be TRBD1 (5 bases). Looked up from germline, CDR1 is SNHLY and CDR2 is FYNNEI. Deletions cut 10 bases from V and 7 bases from J, with 16 bases between. The CDR3 length is 13 residues. As DNA, the CDR3 is TGTGCCACCTTACGGGGGATAGGTGAAAAACTGTTTTTT. This codes for CATLRGIGEKLFF.

This chain connects TRBV19 to TRBJ2-3; perhaps TRBD2 as D (5 bases). Germline V gene sequence: CDR1 LNHDA, CDR2 SQIVND (reference sequence). V lost 0 bases to trimming and J lost 0 bases, with 10 bases between them. This CDR3 contains 16 residues. CDR3: CASSIEAEFSTDTQYF. CDR3 in DNA: TGTGCCAGTAGTATAGAAGCGGAGTTTAGCACAGATACGCAGTATTTT.